This record looks at one T cell receptor (beta chain) sequence and its context. These data belong to a study of Graves' ophthalmopathy and Graves' hyperthyroidism. Germline V lookup: CDR1 MNHNS, CDR2 SASEGT. The germline V and J ends were trimmed by 0 bases and 7 bases, with 9 bases remaining between them. This CDR3 is 13 amino acids long. For repertoire sequencing, the TCR beta CDR3 regions were amplified from RNA transcripts. Second-round multiplex PCR came after a first-round RT-PCR that employed HTBI primers. TCRdb reprocessed the multiplex PCR reads via MiXCR and lists one record per CDR3 protein. Of some 170,000 distinct CDR3 sequences listed, about two fifths are singletons. It was on clinical symptoms, serum thyroxine, TRAb, thyroid ultrasound and orbital computed tomography that diagnosis relied.

Material for sequencing was peripheral blood. This TCR was recovered from a young man with Graves' ophthalmopathy. The V gene is TRBV6-1, the J gene TRBJ1-2, with D tentatively TRBD1 (5 bases). The CDR3 sequence: CASSEAAGGGYTF. The CDR3 DNA reads as TGTGCCAGCAGTGAAGCCGCTGGGGGTGGCTACACCTTC.